Following are 2 T cell receptor beta chains from one sample sequenced in a study of blood T cell repertoires in COVID-19. Only in-frame clones appear in the TCRdb table, and some are missing; sequencing was by immunoSEQ multiplex PCR. The table has about 150,000 clones, just under 85% seen once; the top ten hold about 29%. The sample comprised peripheral blood. These receptors were obtained from an older woman with acute or convalescent COVID-19.

The chain has TRBV19 and TRBJ1-5, with TRBD1 matching 7 bases. The CDR3 length is 16 residues. The V segment lost 9 bases and the J segment 0 bases; nucleotides outside the gene matches: 11. In germline, CDR1 is LNHDA, CDR2 SQIVND (reference sequence). The CDR3 DNA reads TGTGCCAGCTTTGGGCCCGGGACAGTTAGCAATCAGCCCCAGCATTTT. Translated: CASFGPGTVSNQPQHF. The whole variable domain, remainder taken from reference TRBV19 and TRBJ1-5, is DGGITQSPKYLFRKEGQNVTLSCEQNLNHDAMYWYRQDPGQGLRLIYYSQIVNDFQKGDIAEGYSVSREKKESFPLTVTSAQKNPTAFYLCASFGPGTVSNQPQHFGDGTRLSIL.

The chain joins TRBV19 to TRBJ2-2, with TRBD1 matching 8 bases. The J segment lost 2 bases and the V segment lost 9 bases, leaving 8 bases of the junction unmatched. The CDR3 contains 15 residues. Per germline, CDR1 LNHDA and CDR2 SQIVND (reference sequence). The CDR3 DNA sequence: TGTGCCAGGGTTCGTTCAGGGGGCAACACCGGGGAGCTGTTTTTT. This gives the protein CARVRSGGNTGELFF.